A single sample gave rise to the 4 T cell receptor beta chains below, sequenced in a study of response to subunit inactivated influenza vaccine (dated by TCRdb to 2017 to 2018). The library was obtained by RT-PCR. Instrument used: Illumina HiSeq 2500. The public reads were quality trimmed at Q25 with fastp and then assembled into clones with MiXCR by TCRdb, keeping productive beta chains. For every CDR3 protein sequence, its rows merge into one entry that carries the most common genes and DNA. In this sample the table shows about 520,000 distinct CDR3 sequences, under 8.5% of which occur a single time. The ten largest make up less than 15% of the sample. This material consisted of PBMCs from blood, taken approximately 25 months after vaccination. Receptors were obtained from a man between 50 and 70 years old who received an inactivated influenza vaccine. Donor details come from another sample of the same person, matched by shared clones.

The chain uses TRBV2 and TRBJ1-2; tentatively, D is TRBD1 (6 bases). This CDR3 contains 14 residues. The V and J ends lost 6 bases and 2 bases respectively, with 13 bases between them. Germline values: CDR1 SNHLY, CDR2 FYNNEI. DNA of the CDR3: TGTGCCAGCAGGGGGGACACCATCAACTATGGCTACACCTTC. Encoded protein: CASRGDTINYGYTF.

The chain carries TRBV20-1 and TRBJ1-1; D is undetermined. V dropped 3 bases and J dropped 3 bases, with 20 bases sitting between them. Germline values: CDR1 DFQATT, CDR2 SNEGSKA (reference sequence). CDR3 length: 16 amino acids. CDR3 loop: CSASGGVGKADTEAFF. In DNA, the CDR3 is TGCAGTGCTAGTGGTGGGGTGGGGAAAGCGGACACTGAAGCTTTCTTT.

This clonotype has at least ten counts. The V and J genes are TRBV28 and TRBJ2-2; D is ambiguous. CDR1 and CDR2 (germline): MDHEN, SYDVKM. V gave up 5 bases and J gave up 8 bases, with 9 bases separating them. The CDR3 has 12 residues. CDR3 in DNA: TGTGCCAGCAGTCCGAATGGTGGGGAGCTGTTTTTT. Translation gives CASSPNGGELFF.

Concerning this clonotype itself: One end of the junction is discordant with germline, which a read error may explain. This rearrangement joins TRBV27 to TRBJ2-7; D tentatively reads TRBD1 or TRBD2 (6 bases each). The CDR3 has 14 amino acids. Germline CDR1 reads MNHEY; CDR2 reads SMNVEV (reference sequence). CDR3 sequence reads: CASSLGGSFYEQNF. The CDR3 DNA sequence: TGTGCCAGCAGTTTGGGGGGCTCCTTCTACGAGCAGAACTTC.